Presented here are 18 T cell receptor beta chains from one specimen sequenced in a study of vaccination and CD4 T cells after COVID-19. Oncomine TCR Beta short-read sequencing was applied to DNA from cultured CD4+ T cells. TCRdb called the PCR reads again in MiXCR, with one record for every CDR3 protein. This table has roughly 6,400 distinct CDR3 sequences, around three fifths appearing once. Described treatment: roughly nine-day PBMC culture with coronavirus spike peptide pools or control peptides (ViraFEST assay). These receptors lack a known antigen. Sequencing was carried out using CD4+ T cells from blood, cultured in vitro. All receptors derive from a human donor who had recovered from COVID-19.

The chain joins TRBV15 to TRBJ1-5, with D uncertain. The CDR3 has 14 residues. Germline CDR1 reads LNHNV; CDR2 reads YYDKDF (reference sequence). V was clipped by 0 bases and J by 9 bases, with 12 bases between them. The CDR3 loop is CATSRDLSLRPQHF. The CDR3 DNA sequence: TGTGCCACCAGCAGAGATCTATCCCTACGGCCCCAGCATTTT.

This chain connects TRBV11-3 to TRBJ2-1; D is perhaps TRBD2 (6 bases). CDR1 is SGHNT and CDR2 is YENEEA in the germline V gene. The V end was cut by 2 bases, the J end by 12 bases, with 20 bases between. The CDR3 extends over 15 amino acids. CDR3 bases: TGTGCCAGCAGCTTATTGTATGGGGGAGGAGGTGTGCAGTTCTTC. It yields the protein CASSLLYGGGGVQFF.

This clonotype has just a few counts. The chain uses TRBV6-1 and TRBJ1-2; D not resolved. The V and J ends lost 2 bases and 2 bases respectively, with 6 bases between them. CDR1 is MNHNS, CDR2 SASEGT, per germline. The CDR3 spans 13 residues. This chain's CDR3 is CASSEIGNYGYTF. The CDR3 nucleotides are TGTGCCAGCAGTGAAATCGGGAACTATGGCTACACCTTC.

This chain joins TRBV20-1 and TRBJ2-3; 8 nucleotides align to TRBD2. The ends lost 5 bases at V and 3 bases at J; junction bases unmatched: 4. This CDR3 comprises 13 residues. Germline CDR1 reads DFQATT; CDR2 reads SNEGSKA (reference sequence). In nucleotides, the CDR3 is TGCAGTGCTCCCGCTAGCGGGACAGATACGCAGTATTTT. Its protein product is CSAPASGTDTQYF.

The chain couples TRBV20-1 to TRBJ2-3, with TRBD2 identical over 7 bases. CDR3 length: 16 residues. Unmatched junction bases numbered 14, after V lost 3 bases and J lost 5 bases. Germline loops: CDR1 DFQATT, CDR2 SNEGSKA (reference sequence). The CDR3 DNA reads as TGCAGTGCTAGCGGAGTTGCGGGGGTGTTCGTAGATACGCAGTATTTT. Its translation: CSASGVAGVFVDTQYF.

The chain recombines TRBV30 with TRBJ2-5, with TRBD2 matching 13 bases. CDR1 is GTSNPN and CDR2 is SVGIG in the germline V gene (reference sequence). The V gene end was trimmed by 3 bases and the J gene end by 5 bases; junction bases not matched to a gene: 9. CDR3 length: 16 residues. The CDR3 loop reads CAWSPRLAGGLETQYF. As DNA, the CDR3 is TGTGCCTGGAGCCCCCGACTAGCGGGAGGTTTGGAGACCCAGTACTTC.

The chain links TRBV5-6 to TRBJ1-1, with TRBD1 matching 9 bases. Germline V gives CDR1 SGHDT, CDR2 YYEEEE. CDR3 length: 16 amino acids. The junction had 11 bases not matched to a gene; V was cut back by 3 bases and J by 5 bases. CDR3 DNA sequence: TGTGCCAGCAGCTACACAGGGGGCTCGGTGAGGACTGAAGCTTTCTTT. It yields the protein CASSYTGGSVRTEAFF.

This chain uses TRBV19 with TRBJ2-5; D possibly corresponds to TRBD2 (6 bases). The CDR3 consists of 13 residues. The ends were cut back, 4 bases at V and 5 bases at J, with 11 bases in the middle. The germline CDR1 and CDR2 sequences are LNHDA and SQIVND (reference sequence). CDR3 loop: CASSRAGRETQYF. Here the CDR3 DNA reads TGTGCCAGTAGTAGAGCAGGGAGGGAGACCCAGTACTTC.

This clonotype has only a few counts. The V gene is TRBV20-1, the J gene TRBJ1-6; the D gene is possibly TRBD1 (6 bases). V lost 4 bases and J lost 7, with 11 bases in between. There are 13 residues in the CDR3. Looked up from germline, CDR1 is DFQATT and CDR2 is SNEGSKA (reference sequence). The CDR3 nucleotides read TGCAGTGCTATGGGGGCCCCCAATTCACCCCTCCACTTT. Translation: CSAMGAPNSPLHF.

By its share, this clonotype is medium-sized. The chain recombines TRBV5-1 with TRBJ2-7, with a possible D match to TRBD2 (6 bases). CDR1 is SGHRS and CDR2 is YFSETQ in the germline V gene. Trimming removed 4 bases at V and 1 base at J, with 15 bases between. The CDR3 sequence is 15 residues long. The CDR3 protein is CASSVAGTRSYEQYF. The CDR3 bases are TGCGCCAGCAGCGTGGCCGGGACTCGATCCTACGAGCAGTACTTC. Looking up the rest from reference TRBV5-1 and TRBJ2-7 gives the full variable domain: KAGVTQTPRYLIKTRGQQVTLSCSPISGHRSVSWYQQTPGQGLQFLFEYFSETQRNKGNFPGRFSGRQFSNSRSEMNVSTLELGDSALYLCASSVAGTRSYEQYFGPGTRLTVT.

This clonotype was counted once. V and J are TRBV7-2 and TRBJ2-6; no firm D call. Germline V gives CDR1 SGHTA, CDR2 FQGNSA. V lost 5 bases and J lost 1, with 12 bases in between. The CDR3 is 16 residues long. As DNA, the CDR3 is TGTGCCAGCAGCCCAAGCGTCAGATCTGGGGCCAACGTCCTGACTTTC. It is translated as CASSPSVRSGANVLTF.

The CDR3 DNA is TGTGCCAGCAGTTATGATCTAGCAAGGTCCTACGAGCAGTACTTC. As protein: CASSYDLARSYEQYF. The J gene is TRBJ2-7, the V gene TRBV6-5, with a weak D call TRBD2 (5 bases). V lost 3 bases to trimming and J lost 1 base, with 13 bases between them. Germline V gene sequence: CDR1 MNHEY, CDR2 SVGAGI. This CDR3 has 15 residues.

The chain employs TRBV5-1 and TRBJ2-5; 9 bases line up with TRBD2. The CDR3 is 15 amino acids. CDR1 and CDR2 (germline): SGHRS, YFSETQ. With 4 bases clipped from V and 2 bases from J, the junction kept 6 bases outside the gene matches. CDR3 nucleotides: TGCGCCAGCAGCCTGTCTAGCGGGACTCAAGAGACCCAGTACTTC. Its translation: CASSLSSGTQETQYF.

The chain combines TRBV6-5 with TRBJ2-5, with 11 bases lining up with TRBD2. Germline V lookup: CDR1 MNHEY, CDR2 SVGAGI. There are 16 residues in the CDR3. Trimming removed 0 bases from V and 2 bases from J; junction bases left unmatched: 2. The CDR3 DNA is TGTGCCAGCAGTTACTCCATAGCGGGGGGGCAAGAGACCCAGTACTTC. It yields the protein CASSYSIAGGQETQYF.

This clonotype was seen more than once but under ten times. V and J are TRBV19 and TRBJ2-1; the D gene is possibly TRBD2 (7 bases). The CDR3 runs to 15 residues. V lost 5 bases to trimming and J lost 0 bases, with 11 bases between them. From germline, CDR1 is LNHDA and CDR2 SQIVND (reference sequence). Here the CDR3 DNA reads TGTGCCAGTAGTTGGGAGGGGGGCTCCTACAATGAGCAGTTCTTC. As protein: CASSWEGGSYNEQFF.

This chain uses TRBV20-1 with TRBJ1-5; D is unclear. The germline V and J ends were trimmed by 0 bases and 9 bases, with 15 bases remaining between them. The germline gives CDR1 DFQATT, CDR2 SNEGSKA (reference sequence). This CDR3 is 14 amino acids long. CDR3 DNA: TGCAGTGCTAGAGATCGTCACGAAATGGGGCCCCAGCATTTT. Translated: CSARDRHEMGPQHF.

This chain joins TRBV20-1 and TRBJ1-4; D is possibly TRBD1 (6 bases). This CDR3 comprises 13 residues. Germline lookup yields CDR1 DFQATT and CDR2 SNEGSKA (reference sequence). Trimming cost V 7 bases and J 8 bases, with 17 bases left between them. CDR3 nucleotides: TGCAGTGGTCGGGGGGGCCCCGGCGAAAAACTGTTTTTT. Amino acids: CSGRGGPGEKLFF.

The rearrangement uses TRBV7-8 and TRBJ2-5; D ambiguous. In germline, CDR1 is SGHVS, CDR2 FQNEAQ. V was cut by 5 bases and J by 5 bases, with 9 bases left in between. The CDR3 runs to 12 residues. The CDR3, as DNA: TGTGCCAGCAGCCGGTTAGGGGAGACCCAGTACTTC. It yields the protein CASSRLGETQYF. The complete variable domain, with remaining parts taken from reference TRBV7-8 and TRBJ2-5, reads GAGVSQSPRYKVAKRGQDVALRCDPISGHVSLFWYQQALGQGPEFLTYFQNEAQLDKSGLPSDRFFAERPEGSVSTLKIQRTQQEDSAVYLCASSRLGETQYFGPGTRLLVL.